What follows describes a single T cell receptor (beta chain). Time point here: newly diagnosed GD, antithyroid drugs for less than 3 months. From RNA extracted from PBMCs, the TCR library was made. All patients originated from an endocrinology department located in Xi'an, China. Into tubes containing EDTA, approximately 8.9 milliliters of peripheral blood were drawn. The data were obtained in a study of regulatory T cells in long-lasting Graves disease. Both iRepertoire HTBI primers and Arm-PCR of CDR3 regions were used to build the TCR beta libraries. Each CDR3 protein is one row after TCRdb ran MiXCR on the multiplex PCR reads. The sample contains approximately 560,000 distinct CDR3 sequences, about 15% of which appear only once. V dropped 2 bases and J dropped 0 bases, with 13 bases sitting between them. The germline CDR1 and CDR2 sequences are MDHEN and SYDVKM. This CDR3 contains 16 residues. These data were likewise used in another study, on T cells in Graves' hyperthyroidism and ophthalmopathy. That paper states: Expanded thyroid clonotypes (above 0.001) were mostly also found in blood.

The clonotype was recovered from a young man with Graves disease. The chain uses TRBV28 and TRBJ1-1; tentatively, D is TRBD1 (5 bases). Sequenced here: peripheral blood mononuclear cells (PBMCs), sampled at new diagnosis, from a patient treated with antithyroid drugs. The CDR3 bases are TGTGCCAGCAGTTTAAGGGTCAGGGCCATGAACACTGAAGCTTTCTTT. It translates to CASSLRVRAMNTEAFF.